One sample yielded the 14 T cell receptor beta chains listed below, sequenced in a study of T-cell reconstitution after alpha-beta-depleted transplantation in children. Preparation of the TCRbeta library was carried out with unique molecular identifiers. TCRdb reprocessed the PCR reads with MiXCR, giving one entry per CDR3 protein. The top ten clones hold over 25% of a sample with around 960,000 distinct CDR3 sequences, roughly 29% of them seen once. Sequenced here: PBMCs, mostly from graft donor cells, sampled 360 days after TCRalphabeta/CD19-depleted stem cell transplant. The receptors stem from a boy under two years old who had a stem cell transplant for SCID, so the T cells may come from the graft donor.

On this clonotype itself: A much larger clone is a single base away; this may be a read error. Likely a read error: the CDR3 ends without its conserved phenylalanine or tryptophan. The chain has TRBV7-2 and TRBJ1-1; D is uncertain. V was trimmed by 2 bases and J by 4 bases, leaving 11 bases between them. The CDR3 has 14 residues. Germline values: CDR1 SGHTA, CDR2 FQGNSA. CDR3 DNA: TGTGCCAGCAGCTTAATACGGGGTCTCACTGAAGCTTTCTGT. It is translated as CASSLIRGLTEAFC.

The chain recombines TRBV6-1 with TRBJ1-6; D is ambiguous. The CDR3 is 13 residues long. CDR1 is MNHNS and CDR2 is SASEGT in the germline V gene. With 6 bases removed from V and 7 bases from J, the gap between germline ends came to 10 bases. CDR3 sequence (DNA): TGTGCCAGCAGACACAAGGAGAATTCACCCCTCCACTTT. Encoded protein: CASRHKENSPLHF.

The chain is built from TRBV29-1 and TRBJ1-5, with 8 bases matching TRBD1. V lost 4 bases to trimming and J lost 5 bases; unmatched junction nucleotides: 4. From germline, CDR1 is SQVTM and CDR2 ANQGSEA. The CDR3 totals 13 residues. The chain's CDR3 is CSVGGTGDQPQHF. The CDR3, as DNA: TGCAGCGTTGGGGGGACAGGTGATCAGCCCCAGCATTTT.

This clonotype was found a few times. This chain connects TRBV20-1 to TRBJ2-5, with 9 bases that match TRBD2. Germline loops: CDR1 DFQATT, CDR2 SNEGSKA (reference sequence). The CDR3 is made up of 12 amino acids. The CDR3 bases are TGCAGCGCGGGGGGGCCCCAAGAGACCCAGTACTTC. Protein sequence: CSAGGPQETQYF.

This chain connects TRBV20-1 to TRBJ2-5; D call uncertain. Germline CDR1 DFQATT, CDR2 SNEGSKA (reference sequence). Trimming cost V 2 bases and J 4 bases, with 8 bases left between them. This CDR3 region has 12 residues. CDR3 region: CSARTPTETQYF. In DNA, the CDR3 is TGCAGTGCTAGAACCCCGACAGAGACCCAGTACTTC.

The CDR3 DNA is TGCAGCGTAGAGGAGGATATTCCTTACAATGAGCAGTTCTTC. It encodes CSVEEDIPYNEQFF. This chain connects TRBV29-1 to TRBJ2-1; tentative D call: TRBD2 (5 bases). The length of the CDR3 is 14 residues. Deletions cut 6 bases from V and 4 bases from J, with 16 bases between. Looked up from germline, CDR1 is SQVTM and CDR2 is ANQGSEA.

There are a few counts of this clonotype. This chain links TRBV12-3 or TRBV12-4 with TRBJ1-2, with D hard to call. Trimming cost V 3 bases and J 13 bases, with 9 bases left between them. CDR3 size: 10 residues. The CDR3 sequence is CASSFGVTTF. The CDR3 bases are TGTGCCAGCAGTTTCGGGGTAACCACCTTC.

This chain uses TRBV11-2 with TRBJ1-1; the D is unclear. Trimming left V 6 bases short and J 3 bases short, with 14 bases between. Germline V CDR1 and CDR2: SGHAT, FQNNGV. The CDR3 runs to 14 residues. CDR3: CASRRRDMHTEAFF. The CDR3 nucleotides read TGTGCCAGCAGGAGAAGGGATATGCACACTGAAGCTTTCTTT. Supplemented by reference TRBV11-2 and TRBJ1-1, the full variable domain reads EAGVAQSPRYKIIEKRQSVAFWCNPISGHATLYWYQQILGQGPKLLIQFQNNGVVDDSQLPKDRFSAERLKGVDSTLKIQPAKLEDSAVYLCASRRRDMHTEAFFGQGTRLTVV.

The chain is built from TRBV10-3 and TRBJ2-2, with D possibly TRBD1 on 6 matching bases. Germline V gene data show CDR1 as ENHRY and CDR2 as SYGVKD. The CDR3 runs to 15 residues. V lost 6 bases to trimming and J lost 6 bases, with 17 bases between them. The CDR3 sequence: CAISNLTGRAGELFF. The CDR3 region has the DNA TGTGCCATCAGCAACCTAACAGGGCGGGCCGGGGAGCTGTTTTTT.

V is TRBV28 and J is TRBJ2-7, with D possibly being TRBD1 (6 bases). Germline V gene sequence: CDR1 MDHEN, CDR2 SYDVKM. The V gene lost 6 bases and the J gene lost 3 bases, with 18 bases spanning the gap. This CDR3 contains 15 residues. The CDR3 DNA follows: TGTGCCAGCAGCCCGAGGGGCAGAGGGGGCTACGAGCAGTACTTC. Amino acids: CASSPRGRGGYEQYF.

V and J are TRBV10-3 and TRBJ1-1, with unresolved D. CDR3 size: 13 residues. In germline, CDR1 is ENHRY, CDR2 SYGVKD. V shed 8 bases and J shed 4 bases, with 14 bases lying between them. CDR3 coding DNA: TGTGCCATCGCAATTAACTTGGGCACTGAAGCTTTCTTT. Translated, it gives CAIAINLGTEAFF.

This clonotype was detected a few times. A junction end diverges from the germline sequence, so it may reflect a read error. The chain carries TRBV5-1 and TRBJ2-1; D remains unclear. CDR1 is SGHRS and CDR2 is YFSETQ in the germline V gene. The CDR3 is 13 residues long. CDR3 region: CASSFDKYNEQFF. CDR3 sequence (DNA): TGTGCCAGCAGTTTTGACAAGTACAATGAGCAGTTCTTC.

The V gene is TRBV20-1, the J gene TRBJ2-1, with 13 bases matching TRBD2. V dropped 3 bases and J dropped 4; count of bases not matched to a gene: 6. In germline, CDR1 is DFQATT, CDR2 SNEGSKA (reference sequence). This CDR3 has 16 residues. This CDR3 reads CSARDRLAGGYNEQFF. In DNA, the CDR3 is TGCAGTGCTAGGGACCGACTAGCGGGGGGTTACAATGAGCAGTTCTTC.

V gene TRBV12-3 or TRBV12-4 combines with J gene TRBJ1-1; D unclear. With 5 bases removed from V and 0 bases from J, the gap between germline ends came to 16 bases. The CDR3 has 16 residues. CDR3 loop: CASSPLPTAMNTEAFF. CDR3 DNA: TGTGCCAGCAGTCCCCTCCCCACAGCTATGAACACTGAAGCTTTCTTT.